Shown below are 30 T cell receptor beta chains from a single sample sequenced in a study of neurological immune-mediated disorders. TCRdb ran MiXCR on the 5' RACE reads and lists one entry per CDR3 protein. The table has some 65,000 distinct CDR3 sequences, about 4% seen once. The sample comprised PBMCs. The receptors were gathered from a man aged 50 to 60 with multiple sclerosis.

This clonotype was seen repeatedly, ten times or more. The rearrangement links TRBV20-1 to TRBJ2-7, with 10 bases fitting TRBD1. Germline V gene lookup returns CDR1 DFQATT and CDR2 SNEGSKA (reference sequence). The junction had 6 bases not matched to a gene; V was cut back by 4 bases and J by 0 bases. The CDR3 runs 15 residues. The CDR3 sequence: CSANSGQGSSYEQYF. DNA of the CDR3: TGCAGTGCTAACTCGGGACAGGGGTCCTCCTACGAGCAGTACTTC.

This clonotype has a count of ten or more. This chain uses TRBV4-2 with TRBJ1-1; the D is unclear. V dropped 3 bases and J dropped 1 base, with 6 bases sitting between them. The germline V gene encodes CDR1 LGHNA and CDR2 YNFKEQ. The CDR3 consists of 13 residues. CDR3 loop: CASSHTENTEAFF. CDR3 in DNA: TGTGCCAGCAGCCACACAGAGAACACTGAAGCTTTCTTT.

This clonotype showed up many times. The chain uses TRBV7-2 and TRBJ2-1; D may be TRBD2 (5 bases). The CDR3 loop spans 13 amino acids. V lost 3 bases and J 9 bases, leaving 12 bases between the germline ends. Germline V lookup: CDR1 SGHTA, CDR2 FQGNSA. The CDR3 here is CASSFFLAGEQFF. DNA of the CDR3: TGTGCCAGCAGCTTTTTTCTAGCCGGTGAGCAGTTCTTC.

At least ten counts were recorded for this clonotype. The chain employs TRBV5-6 and TRBJ2-1, with D perhaps being TRBD1 or TRBD2 (5 bases each). The CDR3 loop spans 16 amino acids. Between the trimmed V and J ends, which lost 4 bases and 1 base, there was a span of 15 bases. Germline loops: CDR1 SGHDT, CDR2 YYEEEE. CDR3 nucleotides: TGTGCCAGCAGCCCCTACAGCTGGGGGTCCTACAATGAGCAGTTCTTC. Translating it yields CASSPYSWGSYNEQFF.

In its sample, this clonotype was seen many times. The CDR3 sequence is CASSKVTESIRLDYEQYF. The CDR3 bases are TGTGCCAGCAGCAAAGTTACAGAATCAATAAGGCTCGACTACGAGCAGTACTTC. This chain links TRBV28 with TRBJ2-7; no clear D. Germline V gene data show CDR1 as MDHEN and CDR2 as SYDVKM. CDR3 length: 18 residues. With 6 bases removed from V and 3 bases from J, the gap between germline ends came to 27 bases.

This clonotype has ten or more counts. The chain employs TRBV11-2 and TRBJ1-1; no definite D call. V was clipped by 3 bases and J by 2 bases, with 16 bases between them. This CDR3 has 16 amino acids. Germline V gene lookup returns CDR1 SGHAT and CDR2 FQNNGV. The CDR3 nucleotides read TGTGCCAGCAGCTTCGGGCGACACCTTGGTAACACTGAAGCTTTCTTT. Its translation: CASSFGRHLGNTEAFF.

In its sample, this clonotype was seen many times. This chain joins TRBV5-1 and TRBJ2-3, with 7 bases matching TRBD1. Germline trimming cut 9 bases from V and 5 bases from J; bases unmatched to any gene: 9. The CDR3 has 13 residues. In germline, CDR1 is SGHRS, CDR2 YFSETQ. The CDR3 DNA follows: TGCGCCACCACAGGGGATAGTGGAGATACGCAGTATTTT. It is translated as CATTGDSGDTQYF.

This clonotype was seen repeatedly, ten times or more. V usage is TRBV27 and J usage is TRBJ2-6; D gene uncertain. The germline V gene encodes CDR1 MNHEY and CDR2 SMNVEV (reference sequence). V was trimmed by 3 bases and J by 0 bases, leaving 6 bases between them. This CDR3 comprises 15 residues. CDR3 nucleotide sequence: TGTGCCAGCAGTTTTAGGGTCTCTGGGGCCAACGTCCTGACTTTC. This gives the protein CASSFRVSGANVLTF. Drawing the rest from reference TRBV27 and TRBJ2-6, the complete variable domain is EAQVTQNPRYLITVTGKKLTVTCSQNMNHEYMSWYRQDPGLGLRQIYYSMNVEVTDKGDVPEGYKVSRKEKRNFPLILESPSPNQTSLYFCASSFRVSGANVLTFGAGSRLTVL.

At least ten counts were recorded for this clonotype. The chain combines TRBV20-1 with TRBJ2-7; 8 bases match TRBD2. CDR3 length equals 18 residues. Germline V CDR1 and CDR2: DFQATT, SNEGSKA (reference sequence). Trimming at V came to 6 bases and at J to 6 bases, leaving 25 bases not matched to a gene. CDR3 amino acids: CSAPPPWGSGGAWGEQYV. CDR3 DNA sequence: TGCAGTGCACCCCCCCCCTGGGGCAGCGGGGGCGCCTGGGGCGAGCAGTACGTC.

This clonotype was seen many times. The chain links TRBV5-1 to TRBJ2-3, with 14 nucleotides matching TRBD2. After removal of 3 bases from V and 4 bases from J, the junction contained 7 bases not matched to a gene. The CDR3 contains 17 residues. Germline assignment: CDR1 SGHRS and CDR2 YFSETQ. The CDR3 DNA sequence: TGCGCCAGCAGCTCAAGGACTAGCGGGGGGCCATCAGATACGCAGTATTTT. Translated, it gives CASSSRTSGGPSDTQYF.

Ten or more counts support this clonotype. This chain connects TRBV20-1 to TRBJ2-1, with 10 positions matching TRBD2. The J segment lost 2 bases and the V segment lost 6 bases, leaving 4 bases of the junction unmatched. CDR3 size: 14 residues. The germline gives CDR1 DFQATT, CDR2 SNEGSKA (reference sequence). Written as DNA, the CDR3 is TGCAGTGCGAGCGGGGGGGCCGCCTACAATGAGCAGTTCTTC. Encoded protein: CSASGGAAYNEQFF.

The sample holds many counts of this clonotype. This rearrangement joins TRBV6-5 to TRBJ2-5; D unclear. CDR3 length: 15 amino acids. The V and J ends lost 3 bases and 2 bases respectively, with 13 bases between them. CDR1 is MNHEY, CDR2 SVGAGI, per germline. CDR3 nucleotide sequence: TGTGCCAGCAGTTATCAGGATCCAGAACAAGAGACCCAGTACTTC. Its protein product is CASSYQDPEQETQYF.

This clonotype was seen repeatedly, ten times or more. The chain uses TRBV12-3 or TRBV12-4 and TRBJ1-4; maybe TRBD1 (6 bases). CDR3 size: 19 residues. V was shortened by 3 bases and J by 0 bases, with 20 bases between the two germline ends. The CDR3 DNA follows: TGTGCCAGCAGTTTCGCACTTCCCGGGACACCTACAACTAATGAAAAACTGTTTTTT. As protein: CASSFALPGTPTTNEKLFF.

Ten or more counts support this clonotype. V and J are TRBV6-6 and TRBJ2-2; D is possibly TRBD1 or TRBD2 (5 bases each). Germline V CDR1 and CDR2: MNHNY, SVGAGI (reference sequence). The CDR3 runs 16 residues. The V and J ends lost 0 bases and 3 bases respectively, with 11 bases between them. The CDR3 loop is CASSYSRGVDTGELFF. CDR3 bases: TGTGCCAGCAGTTACTCGCGAGGGGTGGACACCGGGGAGCTGTTTTTT.

This clonotype was detected ten times or more. V is TRBV20-1 and J is TRBJ1-4, with D maybe TRBD1 (5 bases). Looked up from germline, CDR1 is DFQATT and CDR2 is SNEGSKA (reference sequence). This CDR3 comprises 12 residues. V lost 6 bases, J lost 8 bases, and 13 bases lay in between. CDR3 in amino acids: CSARDPWEKLFF. The CDR3, as DNA: TGCAGTGCCCGGGACCCTTGGGAAAAACTGTTTTTT.

This clonotype has ten or more counts. This rearrangement joins TRBV20-1 to TRBJ1-2; 7 positions match TRBD1. Germline V gene lookup returns CDR1 DFQATT and CDR2 SNEGSKA (reference sequence). The junction had 12 bases not matched to a gene; V was cut back by 6 bases and J by 2 bases. The CDR3 is 15 residues long. Here the CDR3 reads CSAGWDGTVNYGYTF. The CDR3 DNA follows: TGCAGTGCCGGCTGGGACGGGACAGTCAACTATGGCTACACCTTC.

V and J are TRBV5-1 and TRBJ2-1, with D perhaps matching TRBD2 (7 bases). Trimming took off 6 bases at V and 6 bases at J, with 16 bases between the two ends. The germline V gene encodes CDR1 SGHRS and CDR2 YFSETQ. The length of the CDR3 is 14 residues. The CDR3 DNA follows: TGCGCCAGCACATTGGGGGGGGGCTTCAATGAGCAGTTCTTC. The encoded protein is CASTLGGGFNEQFF.

This clonotype has at least ten counts. This chain connects TRBV5-1 to TRBJ2-1; 10 bases align to TRBD1. Per the germline V gene, CDR1 is SGHRS and CDR2 is YFSETQ. The V gene end was trimmed by 0 bases and the J gene end by 4 bases; junction bases not matched to a gene: 4. This CDR3 contains 16 residues. The CDR3 is CASSLVGQGVYNEQFF. The DNA of the CDR3 is TGCGCCAGCAGCTTGGTTGGACAGGGGGTATACAATGAGCAGTTCTTC. The full variable domain, its missing parts supplied by reference TRBV5-1 and TRBJ2-1, is KAGVTQTPRYLIKTRGQQVTLSCSPISGHRSVSWYQQTPGQGLQFLFEYFSETQRNKGNFPGRFSGRQFSNSRSEMNVSTLELGDSALYLCASSLVGQGVYNEQFFGPGTRLTVL.

This clonotype has only a few counts. The V and J genes are TRBV5-1 and TRBJ1-1; D is uncertain. V shed 4 bases and J shed 0 bases, with 16 bases lying between them. Germline CDR1 is SGHRS and CDR2 is YFSETQ. The CDR3 contains 16 residues. The CDR3 sequence: CASSKIPGLMNTEAFF. CDR3 coding DNA: TGCGCCAGCAGCAAAATCCCCGGCCTCATGAACACTGAAGCTTTCTTT.

This clonotype was counted at least ten times. The chain is built from TRBV5-1 and TRBJ2-5; D is perhaps TRBD1 or TRBD2 (5 bases each). Germline V gene sequence: CDR1 SGHRS, CDR2 YFSETQ. The CDR3 has 14 residues. V lost 4 bases and J 3 bases, leaving 13 bases between the germline ends. The CDR3 spells CASSPLGREETQYF. CDR3 nucleotide sequence: TGCGCCAGCAGCCCGCTGGGACGGGAAGAGACCCAGTACTTC.

This clonotype appeared a few times. The chain has TRBV6-1 and TRBJ2-1; TRBD2 aligns across 11 bases. V was pared by 6 bases and J by 7 bases, with 11 bases of the junction left unmatched. CDR1 is MNHNS and CDR2 is SASEGT in the germline V gene. This CDR3 comprises 16 residues. The CDR3 nucleotides are TGTGCCAGCAGCACGCTGCTAGCGGGGGGTCGGAATGAGCAGTTCTTC. It specifies CASSTLLAGGRNEQFF.

This clonotype came up many times. The chain couples TRBV3-1 to TRBJ1-5; D perhaps matches TRBD1 (5 bases). Germline lookup yields CDR1 LGHDT and CDR2 YNNKEL (reference sequence). The CDR3 loop spans 12 amino acids. Trimming took off 3 bases at V and 8 bases at J, with 8 bases between the two ends. CDR3 DNA sequence: TGTGCCAGCAGCCACGGAGGGGAGCCCCAGCATTTT. Translating gives CASSHGGEPQHF.

This clonotype was detected ten times or more. The chain uses TRBV20-1 and TRBJ2-1; possible D gene TRBD2, 6 bases. Per the germline V gene, CDR1 is DFQATT and CDR2 is SNEGSKA (reference sequence). CDR3 length: 15 amino acids. Trimming cost V 6 bases and J 5 bases, with 20 bases left between them. The DNA for the CDR3 is TGCAGTGCCCGCACGGGGGTCATTTTCCACAATGAGCAGTTCTTC. Translating it yields CSARTGVIFHNEQFF.

V usage is TRBV7-9 and J usage is TRBJ1-2, with a tentative D call TRBD1 (5 bases). Germline loops: CDR1 SEHNR, CDR2 FQNEAQ (reference sequence). The CDR3 totals 13 residues. With 8 bases removed from V and 4 bases from J, the gap between germline ends came to 14 bases. In DNA, the CDR3 is TGTGCCAGCCGACGAGGGGAAACCTATGGCTACACCTTC. Encoded protein: CASRRGETYGYTF.

At least ten counts were recorded for this clonotype. The V call is TRBV20-1, the J call TRBJ2-7, with 7 bases fitting TRBD2. The V gene's germline CDR1 is DFQATT and CDR2 SNEGSKA (reference sequence). The CDR3 length is 13 residues. V gave up 4 bases and J gave up 4 bases; unmatched junction bases: 7. The CDR3 protein is CSAISGETYEQYV. CDR3 bases: TGCAGTGCTATAAGCGGGGAGACTTACGAGCAGTACGTC.

There are many counts of this clonotype. The J gene is TRBJ2-1, the V gene TRBV7-6; 8 bases map to TRBD2. The germline gives CDR1 SGHVS, CDR2 FNYEAQ. Germline trimming cut 5 bases from V and 8 bases from J; bases unmatched to any gene: 14. This CDR3 is built from 16 residues. As DNA, the CDR3 is TGTGCCAGCAGCAAAGAGGGGACTAGGACCTTCGATGAGCAGTTCTTC. Amino acid sequence: CASSKEGTRTFDEQFF.

Only a few counts were recorded for this clonotype. The rearrangement joins TRBV7-9 to TRBJ2-7, with D possibly TRBD1 on 5 matching bases. The CDR3 sequence is 14 residues long. Germline CDR1 and CDR2: SEHNR and FQNEAQ (reference sequence). Trimming stripped 5 bases from V and 5 bases from J, with 16 bases between. The chain's CDR3 is CASSPARKGHEQYF. CDR3 nucleotide sequence: TGTGCCAGCAGCCCAGCGCGTAAGGGGCACGAGCAGTACTTC. The full variable domain, rest sourced from reference TRBV7-9 and TRBJ2-7, is DTGVSQNPRHKITKRGQNVTFRCDPISEHNRLYWYRQTLGQGPEFLTYFQNEAQLEKSRLLSDRFSAERPKGSFSTLEIQRTEQGDSAMYLCASSPARKGHEQYFGPGTRLTVT.

This clonotype has a count of ten or more. The chain joins TRBV20-1 to TRBJ2-2; D could derive from TRBD1 or TRBD2 (5 bases each). Deletions cut 0 bases from V and 6 bases from J, with 11 bases between. Per germline, CDR1 DFQATT and CDR2 SNEGSKA (reference sequence). This CDR3 contains 14 residues. The CDR3, as DNA: TGCAGTGCTAGAGATCATCGAGGGGCCGGGGAGCTGTTTTTT. Translation: CSARDHRGAGELFF.

This clonotype occurred many times. The rearrangement links TRBV14 to TRBJ1-2; D is unresolved. This CDR3 comprises 13 residues. V lost 2 bases, J lost 3 bases, and 7 bases lay in between. Looked up from germline, CDR1 is SGHDN and CDR2 is FVKESK. For the CDR3, the DNA is TGTGCCAGCAGCCAACAGGTGCACTATGGCTACACCTTC. Encoded protein: CASSQQVHYGYTF.

This clonotype showed up many times. This chain connects TRBV5-1 to TRBJ2-3; 7 nucleotides line up with TRBD1. The CDR3 has 15 amino acids. Losses at the gene ends were 5 bases for V and 5 bases for J; bases not matched to a gene: 11. Germline V gene data show CDR1 as SGHRS and CDR2 as YFSETQ. CDR3 amino acids: CASSSEGARGDTQYF. The CDR3 DNA reads as TGCGCCAGCAGTTCCGAGGGGGCAAGGGGAGATACGCAGTATTTT.